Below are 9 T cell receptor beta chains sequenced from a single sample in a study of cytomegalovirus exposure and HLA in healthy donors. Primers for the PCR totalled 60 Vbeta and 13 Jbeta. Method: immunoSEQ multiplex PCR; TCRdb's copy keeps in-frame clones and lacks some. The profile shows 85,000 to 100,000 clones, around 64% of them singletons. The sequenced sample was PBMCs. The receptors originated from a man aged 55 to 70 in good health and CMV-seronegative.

The CDR3 region has the DNA TGTGCCAGCAGTGAAGCACAGGGTGACTATGGCTACACCTTC. Its translation: CASSEAQGDYGYTF. The V gene is TRBV6-1, the J gene TRBJ1-2, with D possibly matching TRBD1 (6 bases). This CDR3 spans 14 amino acids. Trimming cost V 0 bases and J 3 bases, with 8 bases left between them. The germline V gene encodes CDR1 MNHNS and CDR2 SASEGT.

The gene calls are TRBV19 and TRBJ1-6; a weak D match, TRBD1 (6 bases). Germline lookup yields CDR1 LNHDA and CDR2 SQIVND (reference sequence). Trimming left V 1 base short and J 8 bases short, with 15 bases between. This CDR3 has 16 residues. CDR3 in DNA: TGTGCCAGTAGTATAGGCCAACCGGGGGGGCATTCACCCCTCCACTTT. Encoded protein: CASSIGQPGGHSPLHF.

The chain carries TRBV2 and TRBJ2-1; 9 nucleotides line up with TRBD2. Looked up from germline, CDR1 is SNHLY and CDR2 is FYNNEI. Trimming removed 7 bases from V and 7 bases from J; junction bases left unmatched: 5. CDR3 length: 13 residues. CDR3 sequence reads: CASNSGRGNEQFF. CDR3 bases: TGTGCCAGCAATAGCGGGAGAGGGAATGAGCAGTTCTTC.

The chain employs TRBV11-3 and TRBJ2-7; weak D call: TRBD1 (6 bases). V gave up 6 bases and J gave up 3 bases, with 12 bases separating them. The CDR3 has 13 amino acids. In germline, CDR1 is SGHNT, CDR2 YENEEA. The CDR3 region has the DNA TGTGCCAGCAGACCTACAGGGAGCTACGAGCAGTACTTC. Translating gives CASRPTGSYEQYF.

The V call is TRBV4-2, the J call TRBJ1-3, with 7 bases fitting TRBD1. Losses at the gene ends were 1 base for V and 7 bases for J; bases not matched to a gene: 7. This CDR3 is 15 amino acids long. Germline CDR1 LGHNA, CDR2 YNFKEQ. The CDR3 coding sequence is TGTGCCAGCAGCCAAGCATCCGGGACAGAGAACACCATATATTTT. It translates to CASSQASGTENTIYF.

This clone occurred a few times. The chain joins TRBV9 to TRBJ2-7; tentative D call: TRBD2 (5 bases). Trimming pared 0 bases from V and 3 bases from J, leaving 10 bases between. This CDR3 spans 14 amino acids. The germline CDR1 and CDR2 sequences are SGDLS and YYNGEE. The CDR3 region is CASSVDGSDYEQYF. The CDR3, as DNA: TGTGCCAGCAGCGTAGACGGTAGCGACTACGAGCAGTACTTC.

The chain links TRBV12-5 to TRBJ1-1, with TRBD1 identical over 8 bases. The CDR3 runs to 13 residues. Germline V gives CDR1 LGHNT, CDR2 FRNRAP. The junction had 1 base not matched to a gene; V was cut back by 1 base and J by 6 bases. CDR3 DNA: TGTGCTAGTGGTTTGGAGACAGGGGCTGAAGCTTTCTTT. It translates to CASGLETGAEAFF.

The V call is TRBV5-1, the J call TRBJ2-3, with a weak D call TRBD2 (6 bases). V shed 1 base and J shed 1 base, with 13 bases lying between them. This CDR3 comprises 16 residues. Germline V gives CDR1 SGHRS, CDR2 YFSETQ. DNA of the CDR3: TGCGCCAGCAGCTTGTTTCCGGGAGAGGGCACAGATACGCAGTATTTT. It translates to CASSLFPGEGTDTQYF.

The CDR3 sequence is CASFSGSRTDTQYF. The DNA for the CDR3 is TGTGCCAGCTTTAGCGGGAGCCGGACAGATACGCAGTATTTT. The rearrangement uses TRBV28 and TRBJ2-3; 9 bases align to TRBD2. V lost 8 bases, J lost 3 bases, and 6 bases stayed unmatched. There are 14 residues in the CDR3. Per the germline V gene, CDR1 is MDHEN and CDR2 is SYDVKM.